The 10 T cell receptor beta chains in this list originate from one sample, sequenced in a study of cytomegalovirus exposure and HLA in healthy donors (dated by TCRdb to between 2016 and 2019). Receptors were amplified or captured by the immunoSEQ multiplex PCR assay. Sourced from immuneACCESS, this table was stored by TCRdb with only in-frame sequences that have V and J called. A share of the clones is absent; for the studies checked, an unresolved V gene accounts for under half, and the remainder has no known explanation. The sample contains about 120,000 clones, more than 70% of them found a single time. The ten top clones hold around 5.1% of the sample. The sequencing input was PBMCs. Source of these receptors: a man between 18 and 29 years old in good health and CMV-seronegative.

J is TRBJ1-5 and V is TRBV25-1; 7 bases match TRBD1. Germline CDR1 is MGHDK and CDR2 is SYGVNS. The CDR3 has 16 residues. With V trimmed by 1 base and J by 0 bases, 3 bases remained unmatched. The DNA for the CDR3 is TGTGCCAGCAGTGAATTTGGGACAGATAGCAATCAGCCCCAGCATTTT. Translation gives CASSEFGTDSNQPQHF.

The chain combines TRBV19 with TRBJ1-2; 8 nucleotides agree with TRBD1. V shed 0 bases and J 6 bases; nucleotides not matched to a gene: 9. This CDR3 contains 16 residues. Germline CDR1 LNHDA, CDR2 SQIVND (reference sequence). The CDR3 DNA sequence: TGTGCCAGTAGTATAGATAGGGCAGGGGGCTTCCATGGCTACACCTTC. Translation gives CASSIDRAGGFHGYTF.

The chain uses TRBV29-1 and TRBJ1-1, with 7 bases identical to TRBD1. With V trimmed by 6 bases and J by 3 bases, 7 bases remained unmatched. The CDR3 loop spans 13 amino acids. The V gene's germline CDR1 is SQVTM and CDR2 ANQGSEA. The CDR3, as DNA: TGCAGCGTCGGGTCGGGACAGCACACTGAAGCTTTCTTT. Translated, it gives CSVGSGQHTEAFF.

This chain uses TRBV2 with TRBJ1-1; TRBD1 matches at 11 bases. The V segment lost 6 bases and the J segment 4 bases; nucleotides outside the gene matches: 4. CDR1 and CDR2 (germline): SNHLY, FYNNEI. The CDR3 runs to 14 residues. DNA of the CDR3: TGTGCCAGCAGAAACGGACAGGGGGCCACTGAAGCTTTCTTT. Its protein is CASRNGQGATEAFF.

V and J are TRBV5-1 and TRBJ2-7; 8 positions agree with TRBD2. Trimming removed 6 bases from V and 0 bases from J; junction bases left unmatched: 2. CDR3 length equals 13 residues. The germline V gene has CDR1 SGHRS and CDR2 YFSETQ. The CDR3 DNA sequence: TGCGCCAGCAACAGCGGGAGCTCCTACGAGCAGTACTTC. This sequence encodes CASNSGSSYEQYF.

The chain carries TRBV7-8 and TRBJ1-5; D uncertain. V was cut by 2 bases and J by 0 bases, with 11 bases left in between. Germline CDR1 and CDR2: SGHVS and FQNEAQ. This CDR3 has 16 amino acids. Written as DNA, the CDR3 is TGTGCCAGCAGCTTATCCCAGTTTAATAGCAATCAGCCCCAGCATTTT. Amino acids: CASSLSQFNSNQPQHF.

The chain is built from TRBV27 and TRBJ1-5, with 8 bases that match TRBD1. Germline lookup yields CDR1 MNHEY and CDR2 SMNVEV (reference sequence). V was pared by 4 bases and J by 6 bases, with 8 bases of the junction left unmatched. CDR3 length equals 15 residues. The CDR3 DNA sequence: TGTGCCAGCAGTTCATTAGGACAGGGTAGTCAGCCCCAGCATTTT. Amino acids: CASSSLGQGSQPQHF.

This chain joins TRBV7-8 and TRBJ2-7, with 9 bases lining up with TRBD1. CDR1 is SGHVS, CDR2 FQNEAQ, per germline. V dropped 4 bases and J dropped 2; count of bases not matched to a gene: 6. CDR3 length: 15 residues. This CDR3 reads CASSSRQGVAYEQYF. Written as DNA, the CDR3 is TGTGCCAGCAGCTCCCGACAGGGGGTGGCCTACGAGCAGTACTTC.

The chain carries TRBV27 and TRBJ2-3; 7 bases are shared with TRBD2. Looked up from germline, CDR1 is MNHEY and CDR2 is SMNVEV (reference sequence). This CDR3 comprises 17 residues. Germline trimming cut 6 bases from V and 4 bases from J; bases unmatched to any gene: 16. The CDR3 spells CASSPLRREAGSDTQYF. The DNA of the CDR3 is TGTGCCAGCAGCCCCCTCCGCCGGGAAGCGGGATCAGATACGCAGTATTTT.

The genes are TRBV7-6 and TRBJ2-1; 10 bases fit TRBD2. The V segment lost 5 bases and the J segment 6 bases; nucleotides outside the gene matches: 10. CDR3 size: 16 residues. Germline V gives CDR1 SGHVS, CDR2 FNYEAQ. CDR3 sequence (DNA): TGTGCCAGCAGCCGCCCCCTAGCGGGAGAGGGCAATGAGCAGTTCTTC. This codes for CASSRPLAGEGNEQFF.